This is a list of T cell receptor beta chains from one sample in a study of CD8 T cells in ankylosing spondylitis. TCRdb passed the 5' RACE reads through MiXCR, listing each CDR3 protein once. The table has more than 600,000 distinct CDR3 sequences, roughly 20% seen once; the top ten hold around a fifth. The sample comprised blood, either unsorted or a sorted T cell fraction (not recorded which). The source is a male donor with ankylosing spondylitis. Each CDR3 is given with its conserved first and last residue. D genes are given only for firm matches. Not every row has a clone size; where given, it reads once, few, many or a size class.

abundance,v_gene,j_gene,d_gene,CDR3nt,CDR3aa
.,TRBV12-3/TRBV12-4,TRBJ2-5,.,TGTGCCAGCAGTTTAAATTTTTACCAAGAGACCCAGTACTTC,CASSLNFYQETQYF
few,TRBV7-3,TRBJ2-2,TRBD1,TGTGCCAGCAGCCTCAAAGGGGACAGGGCGAACACCGGGGAGCTGTTTTTT,CASSLKGDRANTGELFF
few,TRBV21-1,TRBJ2-1,.,TGTGCCAGCAGCAAAGCGAGGGTGGAGGTTTATTCGAACAATGAGCAGTTCTTC,CASSKARVEVYSNNEQFF
few,TRBV5-1,TRBJ2-7,.,TGCGCCAGCAGCTTTGGGGATTTAAGCTACGAGCAGTACTTC,CASSFGDLSYEQYF
few,TRBV3-1,TRBJ1-6,.,TGTGCCAGCAGCCAAGATTGGAGAGTTTTCTCCTATAATTCACCCCTCCACTTT,CASSQDWRVFSYNSPLHF
.,TRBV10-3,TRBJ2-7,TRBD1,TGTGCCATCAGAAGACAGGGGCAACTCTACGAGCAGTACTTC,CAIRRQGQLYEQYF
.,TRBV5-1,TRBJ2-2,.,TGCGCCAGCAAAGTAGCGAACACCGGGGAGCTGTTTTTT,CASKVANTGELFF
many,TRBV12-3/TRBV12-4,TRBJ2-1,TRBD2,TGTGCCAGCAGTTTGGGTAGCGGGAGGATTAAAGTCTACAATGAGCAGTTCTTC,CASSLGSGRIKVYNEQFF
many,TRBV7-8,TRBJ1-2,.,TGTGCCAGCAGCCAGTTAGACAAAACCTATGGCTACACCTTC,CASSQLDKTYGYTF
.,TRBV25-1,TRBJ2-2,TRBD2,TGTGCCAGCAGTGAGCAGGGAGGGTACACCGGGGAGCTGTTTTTT,CASSEQGGYTGELFF
few,TRBV7-9,TRBJ2-5,.,TGTGCCAGCAGCTTAGCCATGGCGGGGCCCCAAGAGACCCAGTACTTC,CASSLAMAGPQETQYF
.,TRBV5-1,TRBJ1-1,TRBD1,TGCGCCAGCAGCTGGGGACAGCCTCTCTCTGAAGCTTTCTTT,CASSWGQPLSEAFF